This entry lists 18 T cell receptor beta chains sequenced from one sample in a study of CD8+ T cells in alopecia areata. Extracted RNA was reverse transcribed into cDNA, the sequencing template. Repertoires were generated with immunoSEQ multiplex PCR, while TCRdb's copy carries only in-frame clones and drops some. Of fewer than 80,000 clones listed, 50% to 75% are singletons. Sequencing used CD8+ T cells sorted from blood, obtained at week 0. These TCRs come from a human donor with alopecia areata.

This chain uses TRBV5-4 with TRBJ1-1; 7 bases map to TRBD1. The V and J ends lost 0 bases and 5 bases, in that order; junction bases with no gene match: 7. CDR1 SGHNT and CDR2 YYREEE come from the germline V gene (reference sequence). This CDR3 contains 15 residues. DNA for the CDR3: TGTGCCAGCAGCTTGGCCCCGACAGGGCAAACTGAAGCTTTCTTT. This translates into CASSLAPTGQTEAFF.

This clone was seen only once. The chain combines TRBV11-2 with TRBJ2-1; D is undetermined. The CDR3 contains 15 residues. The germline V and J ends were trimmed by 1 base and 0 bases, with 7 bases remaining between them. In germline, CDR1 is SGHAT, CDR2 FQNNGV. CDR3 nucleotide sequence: TGTGCCAGCAGCTTAGCAGGCAGCTCCTACAATGAGCAGTTCTTC. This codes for CASSLAGSSYNEQFF.

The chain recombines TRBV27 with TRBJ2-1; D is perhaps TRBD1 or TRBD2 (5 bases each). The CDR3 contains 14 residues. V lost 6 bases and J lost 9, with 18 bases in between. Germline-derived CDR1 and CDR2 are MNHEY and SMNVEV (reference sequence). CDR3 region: CASSPGATYREQFF. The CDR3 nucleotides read TGTGCCAGCAGCCCCGGGGCCACCTACCGTGAGCAGTTCTTC.

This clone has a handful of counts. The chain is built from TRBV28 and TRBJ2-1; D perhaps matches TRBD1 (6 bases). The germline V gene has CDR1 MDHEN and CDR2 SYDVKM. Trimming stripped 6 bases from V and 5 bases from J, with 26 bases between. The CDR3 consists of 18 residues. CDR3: CASSPLNGVGTTNNEQFF. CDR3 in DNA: TGTGCCAGCAGCCCACTCAACGGTGTAGGGACAACAAACAATGAGCAGTTCTTC.

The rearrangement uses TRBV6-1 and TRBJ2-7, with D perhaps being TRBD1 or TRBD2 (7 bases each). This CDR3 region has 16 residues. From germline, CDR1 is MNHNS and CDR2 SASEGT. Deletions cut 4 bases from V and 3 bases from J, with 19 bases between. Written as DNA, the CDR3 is TGTGCCAGCAGTGGACTCGGGAGGCAGGGGGTCTACGAGCAGTACTTC. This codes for CASSGLGRQGVYEQYF.

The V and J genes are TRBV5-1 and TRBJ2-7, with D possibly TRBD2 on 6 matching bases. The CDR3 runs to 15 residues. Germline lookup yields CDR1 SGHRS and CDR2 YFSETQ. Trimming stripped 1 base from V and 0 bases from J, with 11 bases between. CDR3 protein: CASSLSEGNSYEQYF. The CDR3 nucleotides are TGCGCCAGCAGCTTGTCGGAGGGGAACTCCTACGAGCAGTACTTC.

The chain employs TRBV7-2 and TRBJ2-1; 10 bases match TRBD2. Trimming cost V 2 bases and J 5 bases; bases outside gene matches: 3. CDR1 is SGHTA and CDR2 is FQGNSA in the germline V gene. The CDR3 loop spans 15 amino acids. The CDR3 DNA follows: TGTGCCAGCAGCTTACTAGCGGGGGTACACAATGAGCAGTTCTTC. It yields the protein CASSLLAGVHNEQFF.

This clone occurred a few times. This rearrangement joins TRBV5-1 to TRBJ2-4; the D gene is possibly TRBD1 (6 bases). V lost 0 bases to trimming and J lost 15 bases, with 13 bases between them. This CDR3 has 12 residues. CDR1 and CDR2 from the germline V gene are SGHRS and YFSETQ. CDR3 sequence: CASSLDRVSWYF. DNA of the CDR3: TGCGCCAGCAGCTTGGACAGGGTTTCTTGGTACTTC.

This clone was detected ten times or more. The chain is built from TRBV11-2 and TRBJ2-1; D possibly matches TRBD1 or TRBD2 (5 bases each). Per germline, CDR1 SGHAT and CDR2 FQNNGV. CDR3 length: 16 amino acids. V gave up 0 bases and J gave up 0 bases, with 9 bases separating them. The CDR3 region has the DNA TGTGCCAGCAGCTTAGAGGGGGTGAGCTCCTACAATGAGCAGTTCTTC. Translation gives CASSLEGVSSYNEQFF. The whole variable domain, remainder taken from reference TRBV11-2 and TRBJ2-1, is EAGVAQSPRYKIIEKRQSVAFWCNPISGHATLYWYQQILGQGPKLLIQFQNNGVVDDSQLPKDRFSAERLKGVDSTLKIQPAKLEDSAVYLCASSLEGVSSYNEQFFGPGTRLTVL.

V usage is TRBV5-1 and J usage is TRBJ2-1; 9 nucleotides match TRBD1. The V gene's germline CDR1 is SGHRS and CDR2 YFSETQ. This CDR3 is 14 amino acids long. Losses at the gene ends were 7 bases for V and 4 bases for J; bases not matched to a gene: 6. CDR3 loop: CASRPGQGYNEQFF. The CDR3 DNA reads TGCGCCAGCCGACCGGGACAGGGTTACAATGAGCAGTTCTTC.

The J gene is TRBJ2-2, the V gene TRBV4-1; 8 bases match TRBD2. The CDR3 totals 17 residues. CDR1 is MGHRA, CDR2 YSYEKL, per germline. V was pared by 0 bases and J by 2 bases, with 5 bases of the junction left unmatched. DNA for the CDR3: TGCGCCAGCAGCCAAGAGGGAGCGGGGGTTAACACCGGGGAGCTGTTTTTT. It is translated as CASSQEGAGVNTGELFF.

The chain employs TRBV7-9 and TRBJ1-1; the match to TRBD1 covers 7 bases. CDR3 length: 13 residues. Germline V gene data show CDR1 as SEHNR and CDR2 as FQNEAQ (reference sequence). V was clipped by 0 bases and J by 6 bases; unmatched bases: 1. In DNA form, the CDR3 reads TGTGCCAGCAGCTTAGCTACAGGGGCTGAAGCTTTCTTT. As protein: CASSLATGAEAFF.

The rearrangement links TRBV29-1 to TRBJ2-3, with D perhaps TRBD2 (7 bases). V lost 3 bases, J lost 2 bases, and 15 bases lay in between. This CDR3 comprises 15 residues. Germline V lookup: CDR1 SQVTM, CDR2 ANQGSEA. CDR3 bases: TGCAGCGTTGACGGCGGGGGCGAATACACAGATACGCAGTATTTT. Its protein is CSVDGGGEYTDTQYF.

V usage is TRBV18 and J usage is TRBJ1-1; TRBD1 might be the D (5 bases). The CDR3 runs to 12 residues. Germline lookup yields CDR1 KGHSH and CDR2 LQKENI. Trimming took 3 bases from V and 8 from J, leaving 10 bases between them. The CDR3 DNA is TGTGCCAGCTCACCGGGGGACGACGAAGCTTTCTTT. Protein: CASSPGDDEAFF.

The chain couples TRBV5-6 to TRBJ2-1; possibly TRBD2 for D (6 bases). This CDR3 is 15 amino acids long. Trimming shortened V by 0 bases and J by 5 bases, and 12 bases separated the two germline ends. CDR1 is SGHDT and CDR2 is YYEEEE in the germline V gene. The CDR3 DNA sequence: TGTGCCAGCAGCTTGGTGGGGGGAAGAAACAATGAGCAGTTCTTC. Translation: CASSLVGGRNNEQFF.

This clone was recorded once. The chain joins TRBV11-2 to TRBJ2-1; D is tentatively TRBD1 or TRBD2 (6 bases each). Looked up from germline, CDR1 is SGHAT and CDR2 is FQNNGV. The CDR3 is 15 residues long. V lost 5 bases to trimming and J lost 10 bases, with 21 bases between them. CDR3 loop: CASSPLGMGGHEQFF. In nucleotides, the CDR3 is TGTGCCAGCAGCCCCCTTGGCATGGGGGGACACGAGCAGTTCTTC.

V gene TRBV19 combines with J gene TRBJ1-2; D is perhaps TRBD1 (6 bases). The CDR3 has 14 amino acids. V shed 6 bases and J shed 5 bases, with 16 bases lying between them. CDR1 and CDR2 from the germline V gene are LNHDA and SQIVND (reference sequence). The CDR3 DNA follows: TGTGCCAGTAGCCTCTCCAGGGGCACATATGGCTACACCTTC. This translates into CASSLSRGTYGYTF.

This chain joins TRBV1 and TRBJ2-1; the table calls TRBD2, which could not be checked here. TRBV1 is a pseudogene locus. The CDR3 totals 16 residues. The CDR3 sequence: CTSSQLGTSGVDEQFF. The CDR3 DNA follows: TGCACCAGCAGCCAACTTGGGACTAGCGGGGTCGATGAGCAGTTCTTC.